This TCR beta chain was sequenced for a study of cytomegalovirus exposure and HLA in healthy donors. On the study more broadly: Unique TCRs numbering around 80 million, obtained from HLA-typed donors, made up an early data release. Overall study findings and caveats: Many donors carried some public TCRs, although rarity characterized most TCR sequences. The study put about 180 TCR beta chains on its list as cytomegalovirus-associated. A later analysis by the authors found several of the most significant clusters apparently linked to common viral pathogens.

Germline loops: CDR1 SGHDT, CDR2 YYEEEE. Trimming cost V 6 bases and J 4 bases, with 16 bases left between them. The CDR3 totals 14 residues. It was with 60 Vbeta and 13 Jbeta primers that the PCR ran. Profiling relied on immunoSEQ multiplex PCR, and the TCRdb table lists in-frame clones only, not all of them. The data contain approximately 64,000 clones, under 80% of them singletons. In the case of this clone: The antigen is unknown.

The source of this sequence is a male donor in good health and CMV-seropositive. Material: PBMCs. The gene calls are TRBV5-6 and TRBJ1-2; unclear D gene. CDR3 nucleotide sequence: TGTGCCAGCAACCACGGTGGGTCGGGCTATGGCTACACCTTC. Translation gives CASNHGGSGYGYTF.